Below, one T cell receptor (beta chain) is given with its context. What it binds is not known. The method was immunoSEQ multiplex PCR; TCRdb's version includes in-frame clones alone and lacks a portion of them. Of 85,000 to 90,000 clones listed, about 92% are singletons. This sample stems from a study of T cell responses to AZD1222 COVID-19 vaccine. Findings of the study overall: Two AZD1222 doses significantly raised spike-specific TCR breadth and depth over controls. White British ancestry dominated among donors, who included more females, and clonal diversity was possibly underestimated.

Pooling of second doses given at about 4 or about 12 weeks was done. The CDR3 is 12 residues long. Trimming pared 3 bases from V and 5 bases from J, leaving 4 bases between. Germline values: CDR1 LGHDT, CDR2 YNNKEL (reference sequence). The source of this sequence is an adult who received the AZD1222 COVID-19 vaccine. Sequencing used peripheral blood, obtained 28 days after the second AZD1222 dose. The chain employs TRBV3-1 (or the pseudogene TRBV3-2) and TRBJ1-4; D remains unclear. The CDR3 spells CASSHRNEKLFF. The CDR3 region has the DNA TGTGCCAGCAGCCACCGAAATGAAAAACTGTTTTTT.